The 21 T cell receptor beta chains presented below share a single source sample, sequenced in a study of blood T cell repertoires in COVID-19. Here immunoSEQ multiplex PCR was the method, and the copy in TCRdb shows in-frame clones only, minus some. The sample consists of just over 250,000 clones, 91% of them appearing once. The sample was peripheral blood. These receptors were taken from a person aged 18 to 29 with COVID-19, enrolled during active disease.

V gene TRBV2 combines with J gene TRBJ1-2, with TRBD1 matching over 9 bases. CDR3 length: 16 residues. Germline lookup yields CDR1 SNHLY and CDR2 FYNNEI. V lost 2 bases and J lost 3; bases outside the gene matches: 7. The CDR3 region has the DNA TGTGCCAGCAGTGAACCACGGGACAGGGTCGACTATGGCTACACCTTC. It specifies CASSEPRDRVDYGYTF.

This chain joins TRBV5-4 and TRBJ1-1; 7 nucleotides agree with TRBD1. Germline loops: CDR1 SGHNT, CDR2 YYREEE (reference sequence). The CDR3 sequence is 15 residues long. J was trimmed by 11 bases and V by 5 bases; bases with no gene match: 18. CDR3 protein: CASRPEGQPIKEAFF. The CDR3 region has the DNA TGTGCCAGCAGGCCCGAGGGACAGCCGATTAAAGAGGCTTTCTTT.

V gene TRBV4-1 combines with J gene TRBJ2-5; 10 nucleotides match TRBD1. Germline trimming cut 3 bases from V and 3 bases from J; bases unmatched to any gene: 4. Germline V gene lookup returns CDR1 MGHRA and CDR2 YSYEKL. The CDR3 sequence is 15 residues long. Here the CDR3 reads CASSHPDRGEETQYF. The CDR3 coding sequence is TGCGCCAGCAGCCACCCGGACAGGGGGGAAGAGACCCAGTACTTC.

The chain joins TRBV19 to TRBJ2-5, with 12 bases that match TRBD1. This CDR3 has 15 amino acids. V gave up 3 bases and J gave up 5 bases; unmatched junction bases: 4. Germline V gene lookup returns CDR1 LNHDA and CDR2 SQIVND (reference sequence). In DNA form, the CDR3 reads TGTGCCAGTAGTATTGGGACAGGGGGCTACGAGACCCAGTACTTC. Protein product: CASSIGTGGYETQYF.

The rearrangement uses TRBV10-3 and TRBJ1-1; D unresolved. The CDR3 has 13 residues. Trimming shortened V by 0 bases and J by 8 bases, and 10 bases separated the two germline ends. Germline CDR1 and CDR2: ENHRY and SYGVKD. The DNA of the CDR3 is TGTGCCATCAGTGAGTCGAGTCTTTGGGAAGCTTTCTTT. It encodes CAISESSLWEAFF.

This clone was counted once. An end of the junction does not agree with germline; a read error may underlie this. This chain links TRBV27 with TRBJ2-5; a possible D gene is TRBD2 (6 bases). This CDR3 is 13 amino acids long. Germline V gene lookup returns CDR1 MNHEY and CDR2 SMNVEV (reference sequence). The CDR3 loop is CASSLAGKETRYF. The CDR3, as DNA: TGTGCCAGCAGTTTAGCGGGAAAAGAGACCCGGTACTTC.

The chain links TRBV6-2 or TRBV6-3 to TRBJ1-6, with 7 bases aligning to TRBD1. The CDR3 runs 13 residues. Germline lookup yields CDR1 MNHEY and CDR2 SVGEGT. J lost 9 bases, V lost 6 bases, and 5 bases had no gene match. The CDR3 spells CASSPTGVSPLHF. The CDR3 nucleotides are TGTGCCAGCAGCCCCACAGGGGTTTCACCCCTCCACTTT.

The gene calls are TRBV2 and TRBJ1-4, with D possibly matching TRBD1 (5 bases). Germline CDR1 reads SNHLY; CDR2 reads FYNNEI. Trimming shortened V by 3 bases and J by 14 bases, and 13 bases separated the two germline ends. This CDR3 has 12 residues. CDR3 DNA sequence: TGTGCCAGCAGTGACGGGGGGAGGCCCCTGTTTTTT. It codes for CASSDGGRPLFF. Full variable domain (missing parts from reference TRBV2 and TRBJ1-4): EPEVTQTPSHQVTQMGQEVILRCVPISNHLYFYWYRQILGQKVEFLVSFYNNEISEKSEIFDDQFSVERPDGSNFTLKIRSTKLEDSAMYFCASSDGGRPLFFGSGTQLSVL.

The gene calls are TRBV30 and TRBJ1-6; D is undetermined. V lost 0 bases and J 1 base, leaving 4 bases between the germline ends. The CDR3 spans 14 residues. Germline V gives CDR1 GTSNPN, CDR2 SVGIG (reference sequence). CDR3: CAWSVRSYNSPLHF. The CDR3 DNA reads TGTGCCTGGAGTGTACGGTCCTATAATTCACCCCTCCACTTT.

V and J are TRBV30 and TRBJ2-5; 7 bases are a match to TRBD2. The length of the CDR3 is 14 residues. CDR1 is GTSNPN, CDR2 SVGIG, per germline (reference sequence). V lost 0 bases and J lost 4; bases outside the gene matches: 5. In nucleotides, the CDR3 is TGTGCCTGGAGTGTTGTGGAGCGGGGAGAGACCCAGTACTTC. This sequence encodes CAWSVVERGETQYF. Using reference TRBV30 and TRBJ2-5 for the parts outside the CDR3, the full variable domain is SQTIHQWPATLVQPVGSPLSLECTVEGTSNPNLYWYRQAAGRGLQLLFYSVGIGQISSEVPQNLSASRPQDRQFILSSKKLLLSDSGFYLCAWSVVERGETQYFGPGTRLLVL.

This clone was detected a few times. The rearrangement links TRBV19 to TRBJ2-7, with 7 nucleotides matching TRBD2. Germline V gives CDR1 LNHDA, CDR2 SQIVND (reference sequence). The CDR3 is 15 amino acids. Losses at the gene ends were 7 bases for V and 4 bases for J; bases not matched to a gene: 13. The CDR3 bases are TGTGCCAGTACCCCTGACGGGGCTAGCGGATACGAGCAGTACTTC. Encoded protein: CASTPDGASGYEQYF.

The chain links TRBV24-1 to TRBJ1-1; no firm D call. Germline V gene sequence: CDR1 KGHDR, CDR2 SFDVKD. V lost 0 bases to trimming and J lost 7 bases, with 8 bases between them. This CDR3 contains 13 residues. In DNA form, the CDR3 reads TGTGCCACCAGTGATTTGCTCTCGGGTGAAGCTTTCTTT. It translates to CATSDLLSGEAFF.

The CDR3 coding sequence is TGTGCCAGCAGAACAGGGCCCTACGAGCAGTACTTC. It specifies CASRTGPYEQYF. The rearrangement joins TRBV27 to TRBJ2-7; a possible D gene is TRBD1 (6 bases). The V gene's germline CDR1 is MNHEY and CDR2 SMNVEV (reference sequence). V lost 6 bases and J 2 bases, leaving 8 bases between the germline ends. This CDR3 is 12 amino acids long.

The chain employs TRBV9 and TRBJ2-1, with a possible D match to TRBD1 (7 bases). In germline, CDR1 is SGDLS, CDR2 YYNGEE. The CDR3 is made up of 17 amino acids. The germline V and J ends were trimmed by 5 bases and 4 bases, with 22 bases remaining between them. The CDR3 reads CASSSTRGVSWYNEQFF. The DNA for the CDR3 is TGTGCCAGCAGTTCGACCAGGGGGGTTTCTTGGTACAATGAGCAGTTCTTC.

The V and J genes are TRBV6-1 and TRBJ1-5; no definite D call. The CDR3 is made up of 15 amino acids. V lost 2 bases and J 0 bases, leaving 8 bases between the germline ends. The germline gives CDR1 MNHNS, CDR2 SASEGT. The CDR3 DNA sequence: TGTGCCAGCAGTGAATTCTGGGCTAGCAATCAGCCCCAGCATTTT. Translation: CASSEFWASNQPQHF.

This CDR3 reads CASSLEGVTSEAFF. The CDR3 nucleotides are TGTGCCAGCAGCTTAGAAGGGGTTACTTCTGAAGCTTTCTTT. This sequence joins TRBV7-9 and TRBJ1-1; the D gene is possibly TRBD1 (5 bases). V lost 1 base and J 6 bases, leaving 12 bases between the germline ends. CDR1 SEHNR and CDR2 FQNEAQ come from the germline V gene (reference sequence). The CDR3 has 14 amino acids.

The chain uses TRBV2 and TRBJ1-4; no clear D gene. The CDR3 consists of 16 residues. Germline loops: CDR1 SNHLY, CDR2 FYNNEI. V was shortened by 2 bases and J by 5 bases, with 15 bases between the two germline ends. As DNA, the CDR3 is TGTGCCAGCAGTGAATGGGAAGTGGGAGGCAATGAAAAACTGTTTTTT. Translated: CASSEWEVGGNEKLFF.

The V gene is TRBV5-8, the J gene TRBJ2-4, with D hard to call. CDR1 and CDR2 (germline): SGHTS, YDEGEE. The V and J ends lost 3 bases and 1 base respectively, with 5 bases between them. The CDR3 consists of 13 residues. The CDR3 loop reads CASSSGAKNIQYF. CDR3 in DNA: TGTGCCAGCAGCTCCGGTGCCAAAAACATTCAGTACTTC.

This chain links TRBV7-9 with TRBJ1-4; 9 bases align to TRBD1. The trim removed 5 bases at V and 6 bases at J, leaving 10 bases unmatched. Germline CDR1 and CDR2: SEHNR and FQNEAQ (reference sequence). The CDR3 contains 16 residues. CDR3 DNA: TGTGCCAGCAGCCCACCACCGCGACAGGGGGATGAAAAACTGTTTTTT. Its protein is CASSPPPRQGDEKLFF.

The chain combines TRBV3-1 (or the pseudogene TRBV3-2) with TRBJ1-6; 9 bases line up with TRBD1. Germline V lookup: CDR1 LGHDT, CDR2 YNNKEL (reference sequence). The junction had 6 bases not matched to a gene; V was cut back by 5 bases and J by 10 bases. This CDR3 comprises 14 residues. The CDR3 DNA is TGTGCCAGCAGCTCGACAGGGGGGGTGTCACCCCTCCACTTT. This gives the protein CASSSTGGVSPLHF.

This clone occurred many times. The CDR3 DNA follows: TGTGCCAGCAGCTCGGGCGGGAGTGGAGATACGCAGTATTTT. Translating it yields CASSSGGSGDTQYF. The rearrangement joins TRBV5-6 to TRBJ2-3, with 7 bases fitting TRBD2. Looked up from germline, CDR1 is SGHDT and CDR2 is YYEEEE. This CDR3 region has 14 residues. Trimming took 3 bases from V and 5 from J; bases not matched to a gene: 6.